This T cell receptor (beta chain) was captured in a study of identifying expanded T cells in peripheral blood. Sequencing was performed with immunoSEQ multiplex PCR; in TCRdb, only in-frame clones are kept and a portion is missing. The repertoire includes 70,000 to 95,000 clones, about 88% of them detected once, and around 4% sits in the top ten. The J segment lost 4 bases and the V segment lost 4 bases, leaving 3 bases of the junction unmatched. This CDR3 is 15 amino acids long. Germline values: CDR1 MDHEN, CDR2 SYDVKM. Healthy donors had no documented immune events, such as infections, while sampled. Overall study findings and caveats: Technical replicates showed around 1.2 changed clones; approximately 2 weeks about 16; four weeks 19. Clone count variance between approximately two-week samples rose with total template count.

This clone was seen a handful of times. Its antigen is undetermined. This TCR derives from a person between 18 and 75 years old in good health. The chain combines TRBV28 with TRBJ2-1; 11 bases line up with TRBD2. Sequencing was carried out using blood. Here the CDR3 reads CASSYLAGGYNEQFF. The DNA for the CDR3 is TGTGCCAGCAGTTACCTAGCGGGAGGTTACAATGAGCAGTTCTTC.